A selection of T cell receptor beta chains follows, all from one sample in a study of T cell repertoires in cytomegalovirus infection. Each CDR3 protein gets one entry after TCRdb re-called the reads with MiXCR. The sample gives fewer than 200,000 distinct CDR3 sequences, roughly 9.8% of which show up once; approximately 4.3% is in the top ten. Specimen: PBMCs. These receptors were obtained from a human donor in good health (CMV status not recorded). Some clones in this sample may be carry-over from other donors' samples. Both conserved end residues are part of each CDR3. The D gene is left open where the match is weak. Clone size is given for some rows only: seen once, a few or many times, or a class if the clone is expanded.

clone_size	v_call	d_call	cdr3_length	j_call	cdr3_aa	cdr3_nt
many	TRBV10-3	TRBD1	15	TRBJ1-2	CAISETGGWNYGYTF	TGTGCCATCAGTGAGACAGGGGGCTGGAACTATGGCTACACCTTC
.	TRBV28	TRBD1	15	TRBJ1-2	CASSWGDRANYGYTF	TGTGCCAGCAGTTGGGGGGACAGAGCAAACTATGGCTACACCTTC
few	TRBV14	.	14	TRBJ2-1	CASSPGGGPYEQFF	TGTGCCAGCAGCCCTGGTGGAGGGCCATATGAGCAGTTCTTC
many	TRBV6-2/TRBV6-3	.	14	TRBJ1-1	CASRKAGGGLEAFF	TGTGCCAGCAGAAAAGCAGGAGGCGGTCTAGAAGCTTTCTTT
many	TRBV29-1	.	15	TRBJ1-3	CSVEVGPPLGNTIYF	TGCAGCGTTGAAGTGGGCCCCCCCCTCGGAAACACCATATATTTT
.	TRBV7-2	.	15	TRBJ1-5	CASSFGSGSNQPQHF	TGTGCCAGCAGCTTCGGTTCCGGCAGCAATCAGCCCCAGCATTTT
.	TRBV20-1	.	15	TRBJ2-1	CSATDGESSYNEQFF	TGCAGTGCAACGGACGGTGAGAGCTCCTACAATGAGCAGTTCTTC
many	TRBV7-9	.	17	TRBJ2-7	CASSLRDPTFSSYEQYF	TGTGCCAGCAGCTTAAGGGACCCCACCTTTAGCTCCTACGAGCAGTACTTC
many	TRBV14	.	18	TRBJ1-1	CASSLISGHLIMNTEAFF	TGTGCCAGCAGCCTTATTTCCGGACATCTGATAATGAACACTGAAGCTTTCTTT
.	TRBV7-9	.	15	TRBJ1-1	CASSLGGWRDTEAFF	TGTGCCAGCAGCTTGGGGGGCTGGAGGGACACTGAAGCTTTCTTT
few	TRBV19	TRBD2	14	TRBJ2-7	CASSMSSGGYEQYF	TGTGCCAGTAGTATGTCTAGCGGGGGCTACGAGCAGTACTTC
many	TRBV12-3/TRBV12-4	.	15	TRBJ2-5	CASSPGTGTQETQYF	TGTGCCAGCAGTCCGGGCACAGGTACCCAAGAGACCCAGTACTTC
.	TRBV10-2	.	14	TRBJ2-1	CASSESARGDEQFF	TGCGCCAGCAGTGAGTCGGCCAGGGGGGATGAGCAGTTCTTC
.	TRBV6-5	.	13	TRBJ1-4	CASSYLGNEKLFF	TGTGCCAGCAGTTATTTGGGTAACGAAAAACTGTTTTTT
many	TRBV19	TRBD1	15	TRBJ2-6	CASSDGQAGANVLTF	TGTGCCAGTAGTGACGGACAGGCTGGGGCCAACGTCCTGACTTTC
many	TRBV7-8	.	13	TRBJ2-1	CASSLRTDGEQFF	TGTGCCAGCAGCCTGCGGACAGATGGTGAGCAGTTCTTC
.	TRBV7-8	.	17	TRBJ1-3	CASSLALRGGSGNTIYF	TGTGCCAGCAGCTTAGCGCTAAGGGGGGGCTCTGGAAACACCATATATTTT
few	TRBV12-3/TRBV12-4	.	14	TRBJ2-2	CASKERENTGELFF	TGTGCCAGCAAGGAGAGAGAGAACACCGGGGAGCTGTTTTTT
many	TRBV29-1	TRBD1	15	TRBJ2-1	CSVEAAPGGTNEQFF	TGCAGCGTTGAAGCCGCGCCAGGGGGCACTAATGAGCAGTTCTTC
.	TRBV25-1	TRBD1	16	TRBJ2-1	CASSEQDREKNNEQFF	TGTGCCAGCAGTGAACAGGACAGGGAAAAGAACAATGAGCAGTTCTTC
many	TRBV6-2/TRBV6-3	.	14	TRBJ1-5	CASSRDGTNQPQHF	TGTGCCAGCAGCAGGGACGGAACGAATCAGCCCCAGCATTTT
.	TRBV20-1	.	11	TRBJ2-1	CSVQVFNEQFF	TGCAGTGTACAAGTATTCAATGAGCAGTTCTTC
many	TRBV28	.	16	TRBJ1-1	CASSLWTPGQNTEAFF	TGTGCCAGCAGTTTATGGACTCCGGGACAGAACACTGAAGCTTTCTTT
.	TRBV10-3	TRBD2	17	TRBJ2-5	CAISPGVAGRRQETQYF	TGTGCCATCAGCCCAGGGGTAGCGGGGAGGAGGCAAGAGACCCAGTACTTC
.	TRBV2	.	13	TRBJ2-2	CASKRTFTGELFF	TGTGCCAGCAAGAGGACATTCACCGGGGAGCTGTTTTTT
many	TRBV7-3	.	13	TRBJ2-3	CASSPGPTDTQYF	TGTGCCAGCAGCCCGGGGCCCACAGATACGCAGTATTTT
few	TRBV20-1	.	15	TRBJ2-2	CSARVPGRNSAVPFF	TGCAGTGCTAGAGTCCCGGGACGGAATTCCGCCGTTCCGTTTTTT
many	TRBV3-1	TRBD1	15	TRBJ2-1	CASSQDPTGTDEQFF	TGTGCCAGCAGCCAAGACCCGACAGGGACCGATGAGCAGTTCTTC
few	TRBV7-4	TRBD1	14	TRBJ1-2	CASSLQGALGGYTF	TGTGCCAGCAGCCTACAGGGGGCTTTGGGAGGCTACACCTTC
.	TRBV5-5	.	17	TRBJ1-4	CASSFTGPGSFNEKLFF	TGTGCCAGCAGTTTCACCGGTCCAGGTAGCTTTAATGAAAAACTGTTTTTT
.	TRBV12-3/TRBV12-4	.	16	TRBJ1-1	CASSLAIGPGDTEAFF	TGTGCCAGCAGTTTAGCAATCGGGCCGGGGGACACTGAAGCTTTCTTT
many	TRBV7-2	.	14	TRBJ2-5	CASSLRTGGETQYF	TGTGCCAGCAGCTTAAGAACAGGAGGAGAGACCCAGTACTTC
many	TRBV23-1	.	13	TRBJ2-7	CASSQIYSYEQYF	TGCGCCAGCAGTCAGATCTACTCCTACGAGCAGTACTTC
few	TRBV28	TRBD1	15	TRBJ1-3	CASSPQGASGNTIYF	TGTGCCAGCAGCCCCCAGGGGGCCTCTGGAAACACCATATATTTT
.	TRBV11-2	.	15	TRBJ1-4	CASSLGGTSGEKLFF	TGTGCCAGCAGCTTAGGTGGGACGTCGGGGGAAAAACTGTTTTTT
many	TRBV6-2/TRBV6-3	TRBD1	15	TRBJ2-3	CASSYGQASTDTQYF	TGTGCCAGCAGTTACGGACAGGCTAGCACAGATACGCAGTATTTT
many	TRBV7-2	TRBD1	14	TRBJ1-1	CASNKQGGDTEAFF	TGTGCCAGCAACAAACAGGGGGGGGACACTGAAGCTTTCTTT
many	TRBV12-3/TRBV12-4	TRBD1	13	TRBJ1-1	CASSLNRGTEAFF	TGTGCCAGCAGTTTAAACAGGGGCACTGAAGCTTTCTTT
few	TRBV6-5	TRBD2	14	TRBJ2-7	CASRRTSGSYEQYF	TGTGCCAGCAGAAGGACTAGCGGGAGTTACGAGCAGTACTTC
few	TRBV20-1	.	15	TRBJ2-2	CSASGGLENTGELFF	TGCAGTGCTAGTGGGGGGCTGGAGAACACCGGGGAGCTGTTTTTT
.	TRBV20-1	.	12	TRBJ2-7	CSAQRGGGEQYF	TGCAGTGCGCAGCGAGGAGGGGGCGAGCAGTACTTC
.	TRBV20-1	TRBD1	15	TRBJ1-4	CSARGQGGTNEKLFF	TGCAGTGCGAGGGGACAGGGGGGAACTAATGAAAAACTGTTTTTT
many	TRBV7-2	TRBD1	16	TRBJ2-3	CASSPGTGLSTDTQYF	TGTGCCAGCAGCCCTGGGACAGGGCTTAGCACAGATACGCAGTATTTT
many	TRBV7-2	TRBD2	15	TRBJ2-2	CASSLSGGNTGELFF	TGTGCCAGCAGCTTAAGCGGGGGTAACACCGGGGAGCTGTTTTTT
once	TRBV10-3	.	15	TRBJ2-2	CAIRGGNRNTGELFF	TGTGCCATCAGGGGGGGTAACCGAAACACCGGGGAGCTGTTTTTT
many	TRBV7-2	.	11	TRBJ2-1	CASSLAGEQFF	TGTGCCAGCAGCCTTGCTGGTGAGCAGTTCTTC
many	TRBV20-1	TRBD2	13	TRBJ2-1	CSATGLAVNEQFF	TGCAGTGCTACCGGACTAGCGGTCAATGAGCAGTTCTTC
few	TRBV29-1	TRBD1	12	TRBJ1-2	CSIWTGPYGYTF	TGCAGCATATGGACAGGGCCCTATGGCTACACCTTC
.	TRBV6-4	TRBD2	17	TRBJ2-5	CASSDSMGLAGGETQYF	TGTGCCAGCAGTGACTCGATGGGACTAGCGGGGGGGGAGACCCAGTACTTC
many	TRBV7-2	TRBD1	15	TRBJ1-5	CASSFGQGNNQPQHF	TGTGCCAGCAGCTTCGGACAGGGGAACAATCAGCCCCAGCATTTT
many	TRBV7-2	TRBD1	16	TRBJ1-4	CASSHHRGGANEKLFF	TGTGCCAGCAGCCACCACAGGGGGGGTGCTAATGAAAAACTGTTTTTT
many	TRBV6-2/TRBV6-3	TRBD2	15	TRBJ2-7	CASSSTSGGSYEQYF	TGTGCCAGCAGTTCGACTAGCGGGGGCTCCTACGAGCAGTACTTC
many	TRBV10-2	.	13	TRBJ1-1	CASSDLVYTEAFF	TGCGCCAGCAGTGATCTGGTTTACACTGAAGCTTTCTTT
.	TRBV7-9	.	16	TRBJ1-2	CASSFTRSGSNYGYTF	TGTGCCAGCAGCTTCACGCGTTCGGGCAGTAACTATGGCTACACCTTC
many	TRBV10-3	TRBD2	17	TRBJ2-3	CAIRPNPGLGESDTQYF	TGTGCCATCAGGCCTAATCCGGGACTAGGGGAATCAGATACGCAGTATTTT
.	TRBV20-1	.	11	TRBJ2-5	CSATASETQYF	TGCAGTGCTACTGCTAGCGAGACCCAGTACTTC
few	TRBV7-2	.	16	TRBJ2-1	CASSPAGGQPYNEQFF	TGTGCCAGCAGCCCTGCAGGCGGACAACCATACAATGAGCAGTTCTTC